The 30 T cell receptor beta chains below were found in one sample sequenced in a study of cytomegalovirus exposure and HLA in healthy donors. Primers for the PCR totalled 60 Vbeta and 13 Jbeta. TCRdb's copy holds only in-frame clones and misses some; the assay was immunoSEQ multiplex PCR. The top ten clones hold 1.5% to 2% of a sample with a few hundred thousand clones, about 80% of them seen once. Sequencing was carried out using PBMCs. The receptors derive from a man younger than 35 in good health and CMV-seronegative.

The CDR3 DNA sequence: TGTGCCAGCAGCTTAGCCCGGACAGGGGACGGCTACACCTTC. This encodes CASSLARTGDGYTF. V gene TRBV11-1 combines with J gene TRBJ1-2; 9 nucleotides agree with TRBD1. Germline V gene lookup returns CDR1 SGHAT and CDR2 FQDESV (reference sequence). V shed 0 bases, J shed 8 bases, and the junction held 4 bases outside the gene matches. This CDR3 contains 14 residues.

V gene TRBV9 combines with J gene TRBJ2-5; 9 bases are a match to TRBD2. The end of the DNA aligns better with TRBJ2-7, so the J call may be wrong. The CDR3 loop spans 17 amino acids. Germline lookup yields CDR1 SGDLS and CDR2 YYNGEE. The CDR3 reads CASSVVPPSGDSYEQYF. The CDR3 bases are TGTGCCAGCAGCGTAGTACCCCCTAGCGGGGACTCCTACGAGCAGTACTTC.

V gene TRBV28 combines with J gene TRBJ2-1; D gene ambiguous. V shed 4 bases and J shed 6 bases, with 4 bases lying between them. Per the germline V gene, CDR1 is MDHEN and CDR2 is SYDVKM. CDR3 length: 11 residues. DNA of the CDR3: TGTGCCAGCAGTTATCTCAATGAGCAGTTCTTC. It translates to CASSYLNEQFF.

The J gene is TRBJ2-7, the V gene TRBV19, with a weak D call TRBD2 (5 bases). Between the trimmed V and J ends, which lost 5 bases and 1 base, there was a span of 6 bases. The germline V gene encodes CDR1 LNHDA and CDR2 SQIVND (reference sequence). The CDR3 is 12 residues long. CDR3 residues: CASSERSYEQYF. CDR3 coding DNA: TGTGCCAGTAGTGAGCGGTCCTACGAGCAGTACTTC.

The V call is TRBV7-9, the J call TRBJ1-3; a possible D gene is TRBD1 (6 bases). CDR3 length: 16 residues. V lost 3 bases to trimming and J lost 0 bases, with 12 bases between them. Germline V lookup: CDR1 SEHNR, CDR2 FQNEAQ (reference sequence). CDR3 loop: CASSLPVDSSGNTIYF. The CDR3 bases are TGTGCCAGCAGCTTGCCCGTGGACAGCTCTGGAAACACCATATATTTT.

This rearrangement joins TRBV7-2 to TRBJ2-5, with TRBD2 matching 8 bases. The CDR3 is 14 amino acids. Germline V CDR1 and CDR2: SGHTA, FQGNSA. Losses at the gene ends were 3 bases for V and 5 bases for J; bases not matched to a gene: 5. The CDR3 sequence is CASSLTGGPETQYF. The CDR3 nucleotides read TGTGCCAGCAGCTTGACGGGGGGGCCGGAGACCCAGTACTTC.

This chain connects TRBV4-3 to TRBJ2-2; 11 bases line up with TRBD2. There are 17 residues in the CDR3. Trimming removed 4 bases from V and 4 bases from J; junction bases left unmatched: 8. Germline-derived CDR1 and CDR2 are LGHNA and YSLEER. The CDR3 here is CASSPKGLAGGTGELFF. Here the CDR3 DNA reads TGCGCCAGCAGCCCTAAGGGGCTAGCGGGGGGCACCGGGGAGCTGTTTTTT.

The table lists this clone with a few counts. The gene calls are TRBV27 and TRBJ1-5; D call uncertain. The germline V and J ends were trimmed by 0 bases and 3 bases, with 9 bases remaining between them. Germline-derived CDR1 and CDR2 are MNHEY and SMNVEV (reference sequence). The CDR3 totals 15 residues. CDR3 sequence reads: CASSLSNHNNQPQHF. The DNA of the CDR3 is TGTGCCAGCAGTTTATCGAATCACAACAATCAGCCCCAGCATTTT.

The genes are TRBV27 and TRBJ2-7; the match to TRBD2 covers 9 bases. The trim removed 5 bases at V and 2 bases at J, leaving 13 bases unmatched. The CDR3 runs to 17 residues. The germline V gene encodes CDR1 MNHEY and CDR2 SMNVEV (reference sequence). The chain's CDR3 is CASSPWTSVTQAYEQYF. In nucleotides, the CDR3 is TGTGCCAGCAGTCCATGGACTAGCGTAACACAAGCCTACGAGCAGTACTTC.

The rearrangement links TRBV30 to TRBJ1-1; weak D call: TRBD1 (5 bases). CDR1 is GTSNPN and CDR2 is SVGIG in the germline V gene (reference sequence). Trimming pared 0 bases from V and 1 base from J, leaving 15 bases between. There are 16 residues in the CDR3. CDR3 in DNA: TGTGCCTGGAGTGTACGGGGGTCAGGCCCGAACACTGAAGCTTTCTTT. It translates to CAWSVRGSGPNTEAFF.

CDR3 region: CASSVEGGDRGLTDTQYF. DNA for the CDR3: TGTGCCAGCAGCGTAGAAGGGGGTGACAGGGGGCTTACAGATACGCAGTATTTT. The chain links TRBV9 to TRBJ2-3, with 10 bases that match TRBD1. Germline assignment: CDR1 SGDLS and CDR2 YYNGEE. The CDR3 length is 18 residues. The V gene end was trimmed by 0 bases and the J gene end by 3 bases; junction bases not matched to a gene: 10.

The chain employs TRBV4-2 and TRBJ1-2; D is perhaps TRBD1 (6 bases). The V gene lost 0 bases and the J gene lost 6 bases, with 8 bases spanning the gap. The CDR3 is made up of 13 amino acids. Germline CDR1 LGHNA, CDR2 YNFKEQ. In DNA form, the CDR3 reads TGTGCCAGCAGCCAAGAAACAGGGAATGGCTACACCTTC. It yields the protein CASSQETGNGYTF.

Only one count was recorded for this clone. Here the CDR3 reads CASSGGQGREQYF. CDR3 DNA: TGTGCCAGCAGCGGGGGACAGGGACGCGAGCAGTACTTC. The chain is built from TRBV5-6 and TRBJ2-7; 9 bases align to TRBD1. The CDR3 is made up of 13 amino acids. Germline CDR1 SGHDT, CDR2 YYEEEE. J gave up 6 bases and V 4 bases, and 5 bases lay outside the gene matches.

V is TRBV6-5 and J is TRBJ1-2, with 7 bases fitting TRBD1. V lost 1 base to trimming and J lost 7 bases; unmatched junction nucleotides: 9. The CDR3 runs 15 residues. The germline gives CDR1 MNHEY, CDR2 SVGAGI. The CDR3 is CASSYWTSGGSGYTF. CDR3 sequence (DNA): TGTGCCAGCAGTTACTGGACTTCAGGGGGAAGTGGCTACACCTTC.

This clone appeared a few times. This chain uses TRBV4-3 with TRBJ2-3, with unresolved D. Germline V gives CDR1 LGHNA, CDR2 YSLEER. The CDR3 is made up of 13 amino acids. Trimming took 1 base from V and 5 from J, leaving 7 bases between them. CDR3 in DNA: TGCGCCAGCAGCCAAGCATCGGGAGATACGCAGTATTTT. Translated: CASSQASGDTQYF.

In its sample, this clone was seen a few times. The rearrangement joins TRBV29-1 to TRBJ2-5, with 7 bases matching TRBD2. The end of the DNA is better explained by TRBJ2-7, so the J call may be wrong. CDR1 and CDR2 (germline): SQVTM, ANQGSEA. There are 15 residues in the CDR3. CDR3 sequence: CSVEERIAGSYEQYF. CDR3 nucleotides: TGCAGCGTTGAAGAGAGGATAGCGGGCTCCTACGAGCAGTACTTC.

The chain joins TRBV30 to TRBJ2-1; 7 bases line up with TRBD1. Per the germline V gene, CDR1 is GTSNPN and CDR2 is SVGIG (reference sequence). The CDR3 loop spans 14 amino acids. Germline trimming cut 7 bases from V and 0 bases from J; bases unmatched to any gene: 6. The DNA of the CDR3 is TGTGCCTCCGAGGGACAGAGCTCCTACAATGAGCAGTTCTTC. Translation: CASEGQSSYNEQFF.

This clone has a handful of counts. V and J are TRBV28 and TRBJ1-2; the match to TRBD1 covers 10 bases. The germline gives CDR1 MDHEN, CDR2 SYDVKM. This CDR3 is built from 13 residues. J was trimmed by 2 bases and V by 11 bases; bases with no gene match: 5. Written as DNA, the CDR3 is TGTGCCGGGATGGACAGGGGGAACTATGGCTACACCTTC. Translation gives CAGMDRGNYGYTF.

The CDR3 sequence: CASSEPGTATYEQYF. Here the CDR3 DNA reads TGTGCCAGCAGTGAACCTGGAACAGCTACCTACGAGCAGTACTTC. The rearrangement uses TRBV2 and TRBJ2-7; D uncertain. The CDR3 covers 15 residues. CDR1 is SNHLY and CDR2 is FYNNEI in the germline V gene. Trimming pared 2 bases from V and 2 bases from J, leaving 13 bases between.

With regard to this clone: The junction shows a germline mismatch at one end, possibly a read error. The chain recombines TRBV11-3 with TRBJ2-1, with D unclear. The CDR3 runs 13 residues. The germline gives CDR1 SGHNT, CDR2 YENEEA. CDR3 coding DNA: TGTGCCAGCAGCTTTGATAGTTACAGTGAGCAGTTCTTC. This encodes CASSFDSYSEQFF.

The chain uses TRBV27 and TRBJ2-7; 15 nucleotides line up with TRBD2. This CDR3 has 17 residues. V lost 4 bases and J lost 4; bases outside the gene matches: 8. Germline CDR1 MNHEY, CDR2 SMNVEV (reference sequence). The CDR3 DNA reads TGTGCCAGCAGTTCGACGGGACTAGCGGGAGGAGGTTACGAGCAGTACTTC. Translated, it gives CASSSTGLAGGGYEQYF.

This clone was recorded a few times. The chain combines TRBV6-1 with TRBJ1-4; 10 nucleotides line up with TRBD1. The CDR3 is 14 amino acids. The junction had 3 bases not matched to a gene; V was cut back by 4 bases and J by 7 bases. Germline assignment: CDR1 MNHNS and CDR2 SASEGT. CDR3: CASSGGTGVEKLFF. DNA for the CDR3: TGTGCCAGCAGTGGGGGGACAGGGGTTGAAAAACTGTTTTTT.

V is TRBV7-6 and J is TRBJ1-1; 9 bases are shared with TRBD1. V lost 6 bases and J lost 8; bases outside the gene matches: 4. Per germline, CDR1 SGHVS and CDR2 FNYEAQ. CDR3 length equals 12 residues. CDR3 loop: CASSLTGGEAFF. CDR3 coding DNA: TGTGCCAGCAGTCTCACAGGGGGCGAAGCTTTCTTT.

This clone was seen a few times. The chain is built from TRBV5-5 and TRBJ2-1; 7 bases are shared with TRBD2. Losses at the gene ends were 0 bases for V and 0 bases for J; bases not matched to a gene: 12. This CDR3 is 19 amino acids long. CDR1 is SGHKS and CDR2 is YYEKEE in the germline V gene (reference sequence). The CDR3 loop reads CASSLAQWRGLRSYNEQFF. CDR3 bases: TGTGCCAGCAGCTTGGCCCAATGGCGGGGACTACGCTCCTACAATGAGCAGTTCTTC.

V gene TRBV19 combines with J gene TRBJ2-5; D is possibly TRBD1 (6 bases). There are 17 residues in the CDR3. Trimming stripped 6 bases from V and 0 bases from J, with 20 bases between. Germline loops: CDR1 LNHDA, CDR2 SQIVND (reference sequence). CDR3 DNA: TGTGCCAGTAGCCCAAGATGGGACAAAAAAGACCAAGAGACCCAGTACTTC. The encoded protein is CASSPRWDKKDQETQYF. The full variable domain, in which reference TRBV19 and TRBJ2-5 provide the parts outside the CDR3, is DGGITQSPKYLFRKEGQNVTLSCEQNLNHDAMYWYRQDPGQGLRLIYYSQIVNDFQKGDIAEGYSVSREKKESFPLTVTSAQKNPTAFYLCASSPRWDKKDQETQYFGPGTRLLVL.

The chain is built from TRBV29-1 and TRBJ1-1; D is ambiguous. Germline V gene lookup returns CDR1 SQVTM and CDR2 ANQGSEA. V gave up 1 base and J gave up 2 bases, with 11 bases separating them. The CDR3 spans 14 residues. CDR3 bases: TGCAGCGTTGAAGTCTGGGCCAGCAACACTGAAGCTTTCTTT. As protein: CSVEVWASNTEAFF.

The chain carries TRBV30 and TRBJ2-5, with D maybe TRBD2 (6 bases). CDR3 length: 14 residues. The V and J ends lost 4 bases and 2 bases respectively, with 14 bases between them. In germline, CDR1 is GTSNPN, CDR2 SVGIG (reference sequence). The CDR3 DNA follows: TGTGCCTGGATGCACCTGGGAGGACAAGAGACCCAGTACTTC. Amino acid sequence: CAWMHLGGQETQYF.

The chain has TRBV7-9 and TRBJ1-6; D is possibly TRBD1 (5 bases). The ends were cut back, 1 base at V and 7 bases at J, with 5 bases in the middle. The CDR3 is 13 residues long. Germline loops: CDR1 SEHNR, CDR2 FQNEAQ (reference sequence). The CDR3 spells CASSLEGNSPLHF. Here the CDR3 DNA reads TGTGCCAGCAGCTTAGAGGGGAATTCACCCCTCCACTTT.

The chain combines TRBV19 with TRBJ2-1, with TRBD2 identical over 13 bases. The CDR3 is 18 amino acids. The germline V gene has CDR1 LNHDA and CDR2 SQIVND (reference sequence). Trimming cost V 5 bases and J 0 bases; bases outside gene matches: 7. The CDR3 sequence is CASSPWGLAGSSYNEQFF. CDR3 sequence (DNA): TGTGCCAGTAGTCCATGGGGACTAGCGGGAAGCTCCTACAATGAGCAGTTCTTC.

V usage is TRBV7-9 and J usage is TRBJ2-1; 7 positions agree with TRBD2. Germline lookup yields CDR1 SEHNR and CDR2 FQNEAQ (reference sequence). The CDR3 covers 15 residues. Trimming removed 1 base from V and 7 bases from J; junction bases left unmatched: 7. CDR3 in DNA: TGTGCCAGCAGCTTAGTGGCGGGAGAGGGGAATGAGCAGTTCTTC. This gives the protein CASSLVAGEGNEQFF.